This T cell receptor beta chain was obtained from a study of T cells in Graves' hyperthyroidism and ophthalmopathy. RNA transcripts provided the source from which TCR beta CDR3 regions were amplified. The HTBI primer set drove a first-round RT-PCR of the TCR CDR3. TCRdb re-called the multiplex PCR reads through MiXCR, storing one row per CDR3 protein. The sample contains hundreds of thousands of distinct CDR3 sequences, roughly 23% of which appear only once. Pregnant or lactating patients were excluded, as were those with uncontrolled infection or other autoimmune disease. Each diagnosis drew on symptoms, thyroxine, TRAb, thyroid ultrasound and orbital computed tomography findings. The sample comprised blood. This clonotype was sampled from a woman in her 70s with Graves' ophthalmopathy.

This chain's CDR3 is CASSRNSRYSGANVLTF. The CDR3 bases are TGTGCCAGCAGTCGAAACAGCAGATACTCTGGGGCCAACGTCCTGACTTTC. V usage is TRBV27 and J usage is TRBJ2-6; D ambiguous. Germline V gene lookup returns CDR1 MNHEY and CDR2 SMNVEV (reference sequence). The CDR3 sequence is 17 residues long. Deletions cut 5 bases from V and 0 bases from J, with 14 bases between.